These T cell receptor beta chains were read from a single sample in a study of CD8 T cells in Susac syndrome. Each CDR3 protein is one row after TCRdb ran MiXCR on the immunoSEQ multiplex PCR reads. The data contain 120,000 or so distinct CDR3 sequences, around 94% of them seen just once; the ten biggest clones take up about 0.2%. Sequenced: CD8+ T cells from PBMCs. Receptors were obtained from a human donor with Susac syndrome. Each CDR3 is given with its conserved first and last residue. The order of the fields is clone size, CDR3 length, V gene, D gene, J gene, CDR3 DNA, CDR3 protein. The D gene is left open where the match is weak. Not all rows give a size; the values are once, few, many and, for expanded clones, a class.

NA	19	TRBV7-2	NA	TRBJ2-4	TGTGCCAGCAGCTTTTGGGGAACTAGAGGGGGGAGAGCCAAAAACATTCAGTACTTC	CASSFWGTRGGRAKNIQYF
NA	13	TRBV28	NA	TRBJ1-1	TGTGCCAGCAGCGGGACTTCTGACACTGAAGCTTTCTTT	CASSGTSDTEAFF
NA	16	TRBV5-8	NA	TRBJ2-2	TGTGCCAGCAGCTGGCCGGGACACTCGAACACCGGGGAGCTGTTTTTT	CASSWPGHSNTGELFF
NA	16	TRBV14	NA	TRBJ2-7	TGTGCCAGCAGCCAAGCGAGAGGGTGGCGCCCCTACGAGCAGTACTTC	CASSQARGWRPYEQYF
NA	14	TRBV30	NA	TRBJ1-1	TGTGCCTGGACTCCGGGAGCCTCAGGCCCTGAAGCTTTCTTT	CAWTPGASGPEAFF
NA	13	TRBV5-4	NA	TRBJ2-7	TGTGCCAGCAGTACCACGGGCGGGATGGGGCAGTACTTC	CASSTTGGMGQYF
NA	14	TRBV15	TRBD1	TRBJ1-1	TGTGCCACCAGCATTGACAGGGCTCACACTGAAGCTTTCTTT	CATSIDRAHTEAFF
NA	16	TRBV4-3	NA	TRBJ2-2	TGCGCCAGCAGCCAAGATATAGAGGCGAGGGCCGGGGAGCTGTTTTTT	CASSQDIEARAGELFF
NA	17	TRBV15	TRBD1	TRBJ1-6	TGTGCCACCAGCGGCACCTCAGGGGGCCTTTATGGTTCACCCCTCCACTTT	CATSGTSGGLYGSPLHF
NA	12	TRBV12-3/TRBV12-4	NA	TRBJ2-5	TGTGCCAGCAGTGCCCGAGAGGAGACCCAGTACTTC	CASSAREETQYF
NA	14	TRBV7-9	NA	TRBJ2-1	TGTGCCAGCCGGGCGAGCGGAGAGTACAATGAGCAGTTCTTC	CASRASGEYNEQFF
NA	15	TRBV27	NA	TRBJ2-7	TGTGCCAGCAGTCCCGGCAGCCTACTTTCCTACGAGCAGTACTTC	CASSPGSLLSYEQYF
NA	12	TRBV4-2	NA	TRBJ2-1	TGTGCCAGCAGCCAAGATTACCATGAGCAGTTCTTC	CASSQDYHEQFF
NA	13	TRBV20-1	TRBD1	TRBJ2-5	TGCAGTGCTAGCGGGACAGACGGGGAGACCCAGTACTTC	CSASGTDGETQYF
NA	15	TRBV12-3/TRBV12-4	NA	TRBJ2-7	TGTGCCAGCAGTATACAGGAGCGGGTTGTCCACGAGCAGTACTTC	CASSIQERVVHEQYF
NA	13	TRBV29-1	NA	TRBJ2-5	TGCAGCGTTGTAGGTCAGGGCCTAGAGACCCAGTACTTC	CSVVGQGLETQYF
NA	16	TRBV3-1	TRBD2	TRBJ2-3	TGTGCCAGCAGCCAAACTAGCGGGAGTTCAACAGATACGCAGTATTTT	CASSQTSGSSTDTQYF
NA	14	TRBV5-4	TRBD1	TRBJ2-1	TGTGCCAGCAGTTACAGGGGGTCCTACAATGAGCAGTTCTTC	CASSYRGSYNEQFF
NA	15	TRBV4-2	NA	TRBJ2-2	TGTGCCAGCAGCCAAGCCCTGACGCTTGGCGGGGAGCTGTTTTTT	CASSQALTLGGELFF
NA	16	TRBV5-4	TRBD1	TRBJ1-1	TGTGCCAGCAGCTCAAGACCCGGGACAGCGAACACTGAAGCTTTCTTT	CASSSRPGTANTEAFF
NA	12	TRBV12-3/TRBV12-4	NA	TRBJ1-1	TGTGCCAGCGGTTATGTGAACACTGAAGCTTTCTTT	CASGYVNTEAFF
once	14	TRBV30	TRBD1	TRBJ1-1	TGTGCCTGGAGTGGAGGGGGCTTGAACACTGAAGCTTTCTTT	CAWSGGGLNTEAFF
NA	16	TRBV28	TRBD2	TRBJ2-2	TGTGCCAGCAGGGGACTAGCGGACACAACCACCGGGGAGCTGTTTTTT	CASRGLADTTTGELFF
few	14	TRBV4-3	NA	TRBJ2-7	TGCGCCAGCAGCCAAGCGACAGGGAGGTACGAGCAGTACTTC	CASSQATGRYEQYF
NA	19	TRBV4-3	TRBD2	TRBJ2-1	TGCGCCAGCAGCCAAGAAGCTTGGGCTAGCGGGATAGAAGAGGGTGAGCAGTTCTTC	CASSQEAWASGIEEGEQFF
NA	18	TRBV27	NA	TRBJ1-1	TGTGCCAGCATCCGCCTGGGGTTTGAGACTGGGGGACTCACTGAAGCTTTCTTT	CASIRLGFETGGLTEAFF
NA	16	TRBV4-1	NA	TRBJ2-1	TGCGCCAGCAGCCAAGAGGGGACTGGCTCCTACAATGAGCAGTTCTTC	CASSQEGTGSYNEQFF
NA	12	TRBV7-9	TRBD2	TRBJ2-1	TGTGCCAGCAGCTTATTACGGGAGGGCCGCTTCTTC	CASSLLREGRFF
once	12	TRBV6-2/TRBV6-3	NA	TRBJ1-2	TGTGCCAGCAGTTGGGTTCTGGAAGGCTACACCTTC	CASSWVLEGYTF
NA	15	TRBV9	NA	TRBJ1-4	TGTGCCAGCAGCGCTTCGGGGTCGGCTAATGAAAAACTGTTTTTT	CASSASGSANEKLFF
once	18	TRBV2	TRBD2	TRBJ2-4	TGTGCCAGCATGACATCTAGCGGGGGGGCCGTAGCCAAAAACATTCAGTACTTC	CASMTSSGGAVAKNIQYF
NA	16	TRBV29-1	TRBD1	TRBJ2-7	TGCAGCGTTGAAGGGTTATCGGGACAGGGGGCTTACGAGCAGTACTTC	CSVEGLSGQGAYEQYF
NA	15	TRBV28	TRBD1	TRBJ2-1	TGTGCCAGCAGTGTGAGGACAGGGGGATCTTATGAGCAGTTCTTC	CASSVRTGGSYEQFF
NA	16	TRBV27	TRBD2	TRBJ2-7	TGTGCCAGCAGTTTATATCCTAGCGGGAGGGCCTCCGAGCAGTACTTC	CASSLYPSGRASEQYF
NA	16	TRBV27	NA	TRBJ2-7	TGTGCCAGCAGTTTATTCGGCGGATCAAGCTCCTACGAGCAGTACTTC	CASSLFGGSSSYEQYF
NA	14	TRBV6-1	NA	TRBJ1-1	TGTGCCAGCAGTGAGGTTTGGGGAGACACTGAAGCTTTCTTT	CASSEVWGDTEAFF
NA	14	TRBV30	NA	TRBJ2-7	TGTGCCTGGAGTGTACGGGACACGACCTACGAGCAGTACTTC	CAWSVRDTTYEQYF
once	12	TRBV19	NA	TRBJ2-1	TGTGCCAGTAGTATAGGGTGGAATGAGCAGTTCTTC	CASSIGWNEQFF
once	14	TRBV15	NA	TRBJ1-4	TGTGCCACGCAGGGGCAGGCAACTAATGAAAAACTGTTTTTT	CATQGQATNEKLFF
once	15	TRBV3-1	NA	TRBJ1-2	TGTGCCAGCAGCCAAGATCGGGGGGTTGCCTATGGCTACACCTTC	CASSQDRGVAYGYTF
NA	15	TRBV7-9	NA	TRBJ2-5	TGTGCCAGCAGCTTAGCGTCAGGGCCCCAAGAGACCCAGTACTTC	CASSLASGPQETQYF
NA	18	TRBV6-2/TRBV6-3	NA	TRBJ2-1	TGTGCCAGCACCCCAGGGCGGGGGCTGGGAACTTCCTACAATGAGCAGTTCTTC	CASTPGRGLGTSYNEQFF
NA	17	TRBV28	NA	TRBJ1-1	TGTGCCAGCAGTTATTCATTGGTCGGACAGTTGGACACTGAAGCTTTCTTT	CASSYSLVGQLDTEAFF
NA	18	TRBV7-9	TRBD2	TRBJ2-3	TGTGCCAGCAGCTTAGCGCCAGCGGGAGGGCCACTGGCAGATACGCAGTATTTT	CASSLAPAGGPLADTQYF